The present TCR beta chain was sequenced within a study of regulatory T cells in long-lasting Graves disease. Building the TCR beta libraries relied on iRepertoire HTBI primers, and CDR3 regions underwent Arm-PCR. TCRdb itself ran the multiplex PCR reads through MiXCR, one entry per CDR3 protein. This table has around 460,000 distinct CDR3 sequences, 20% to 25% appearing once. CDR3 length: 13 amino acids. Germline loops: CDR1 SNHLY, CDR2 FYNNEI. Indicated time point: persistent/refractory GD, antithyroid drugs over 5 years with positive TRAb. TCR sequences were obtained from RNA taken from PBMCs. This clonotype was seen many times. Sequence at one end of the junction differs from germline and may be a read error.

Sequencing was performed on peripheral blood mononuclear cells (PBMCs), taken when the disease was refractory, from a patient treated with antithyroid drugs. The chain couples TRBV2 to TRBJ1-1; D remains unclear. This clonotype originated in a female donor with Graves disease. The CDR3 nucleotides are TGTACCAGCAATACGTATCCCGGCACTGAAGCTTTCTTT. Amino acid sequence: CTSNTYPGTEAFF.